This TCR beta chain stems from a study of molecular identifiers for immune sequencing clone quantification. TCR libraries were built in bulk with a published protocol and specific TCR primers. TCRdb passed the PCR reads through MiXCR, listing each CDR3 protein once. The sample has hundreds of thousands of distinct CDR3 sequences, about 25% seen once; the top ten hold around 0.78%. Study results and caveats: Spiked-in Jurkat TCR RNA corresponding to one cell was reported as detectable against around 1 million naive cells. Effector cells kept over 97% of their molecules in clones above 20 RNA copies, while naive cells kept under 1% there.

In this sample, this clonotype turned up many times. Its target is unknown. V was cut by 0 bases and J by 0 bases, with 14 bases left in between. This CDR3 has 17 amino acids. CDR1 is SGHDN and CDR2 is FVKESK in the germline V gene. The sorting of naive CD8 T cells used the CD8+CD4-CCR7+CD45RA+ phenotype. Source material: naive CD8+ T cells from blood, with Jurkat cell RNA spiked in. Subset noted: FACS-sorted CD8+CD4-CCR7+CD45RA+ naive T cells. This TCR came from a human donor in good health. Some libraries in this study had Jurkat cell RNA spiked in. V gene TRBV14 combines with J gene TRBJ1-1; TRBD1 is a possible D gene (6 bases). CDR3 sequence (DNA): TGTGCCAGCAGCCAAGAAACCGGGACACGGATGAACACTGAAGCTTTCTTT. It translates to CASSQETGTRMNTEAFF. The whole variable domain, remainder taken from reference TRBV14 and TRBJ1-1, is EAGVTQFPSHSVIEKGQTVTLRCDPISGHDNLYWYRRVMGKEIKFLLHFVKESKQDESGMPNNRFLAERTGGTYSTLKVQPAELEDSGVYFCASSQETGTRMNTEAFFGQGTRLTVV.